One and the same sample provided the 15 T cell receptor beta chains below, sequenced in a study of CD4 T cells in relation to SARS-CoV-2 and coronaviruses. Sequencing used immunoSEQ multiplex PCR; TCRdb keeps in-frame clones, though not all of them. The sample holds 9,000 to 13,000 clones; roughly 81% are singletons and the top ten take 17%. Their recognized antigens are unknown. Before the COVID-19 pandemic, during about 2011-2019, CD4+ T cells were taken from unexposed donors. Isolation of CD4+ T cells took place after less than 11 days in culture. The source material was CD4+ T cells from PBMCs, cultured in vitro. The source of these receptors is a human donor in good health.

This rearrangement joins TRBV5-1 to TRBJ1-2, with D perhaps TRBD1 (5 bases). This CDR3 region has 16 residues. Germline V gene sequence: CDR1 SGHRS, CDR2 YFSETQ. The V gene lost 4 bases and the J gene lost 4 bases, with 20 bases spanning the gap. CDR3 sequence reads: CASSRGIDRGSYGYTF. CDR3 sequence (DNA): TGCGCCAGCAGCCGGGGGATTGACAGAGGGAGCTATGGCTACACCTTC.

This chain links TRBV7-8 with TRBJ2-7; 7 nucleotides match TRBD2. CDR3 length equals 13 residues. Germline CDR1 and CDR2: SGHVS and FQNEAQ. The V gene end was trimmed by 5 bases and the J gene end by 9 bases; junction bases not matched to a gene: 10. As DNA, the CDR3 is TGTGCCAGCAGCCCTAGTCGGGGGGTCAGGCAGTACTTC. Translated, it gives CASSPSRGVRQYF.

This chain uses TRBV2 with TRBJ2-5; D is ambiguous. From germline, CDR1 is SNHLY and CDR2 FYNNEI. Trimming took off 4 bases at V and 5 bases at J, with 8 bases between the two ends. CDR3 length equals 12 residues. The CDR3 sequence is CASSVDWETQYF. CDR3 bases: TGTGCCAGCAGTGTTGATTGGGAGACCCAGTACTTC. The full variable domain, rest sourced from reference TRBV2 and TRBJ2-5, is EPEVTQTPSHQVTQMGQEVILRCVPISNHLYFYWYRQILGQKVEFLVSFYNNEISEKSEIFDDQFSVERPDGSNFTLKIRSTKLEDSAMYFCASSVDWETQYFGPGTRLLVL.

The rearrangement joins TRBV21-1 to TRBJ2-5. TRBV21-1 is assigned pseudogene status. The CDR3 covers 17 residues. CDR3 loop: CASRDGPSIALNETQYF. The CDR3 DNA is TGTGCCAGCAGGGATGGACCATCAATCGCCCTGAACGAGACCCAGTACTTC.

This chain joins TRBV19 and TRBJ1-6; no clear D. Germline V gene lookup returns CDR1 LNHDA and CDR2 SQIVND (reference sequence). Trimming pared 6 bases from V and 6 bases from J, leaving 12 bases between. This CDR3 spans 14 amino acids. CDR3: CASRFGLPNSPLHF. The CDR3 nucleotides are TGTGCCAGTAGATTCGGCCTACCTAATTCACCCCTCCACTTT.

The chain carries TRBV4-3 and TRBJ1-3, with a possible D match to TRBD1 (5 bases). The CDR3 contains 14 residues. CDR1 LGHNA and CDR2 YSLEER come from the germline V gene. Trimming pared 2 bases from V and 1 base from J, leaving 6 bases between. CDR3 sequence reads: CASSQQGSGNTIYF. CDR3 in DNA: TGCGCCAGCAGCCAACAGGGATCTGGAAACACCATATATTTT.

The chain is built from TRBV3-1 (or the pseudogene TRBV3-2) and TRBJ2-7; 12 bases line up with TRBD2. This CDR3 has 15 amino acids. In germline, CDR1 is LGHDT, CDR2 YNNKEL (reference sequence). The junction had 2 bases not matched to a gene; V was cut back by 4 bases and J by 1 base. The CDR3 loop is CASSPGLAGSYEQYF. CDR3 DNA: TGTGCCAGCAGCCCAGGACTAGCGGGATCCTACGAGCAGTACTTC.

The rearrangement joins TRBV2 to TRBJ2-2; D perhaps matches TRBD1 (5 bases). V shed 6 bases and J shed 4 bases, with 12 bases lying between them. The CDR3 is made up of 14 amino acids. Looked up from germline, CDR1 is SNHLY and CDR2 is FYNNEI. CDR3 DNA sequence: TGTGCCAGCAGGAGGACGGACACCACCGGGGAGCTGTTTTTT. Translated: CASRRTDTTGELFF.

The gene calls are TRBV10-3 and TRBJ2-2, with TRBD2 matching over 8 bases. Germline CDR1 and CDR2: ENHRY and SYGVKD. J lost 1 base, V lost 6 bases, and 7 bases had no gene match. The CDR3 is 16 amino acids. For the CDR3, the DNA is TGTGCCATCAGGGCATCGGGGGGGTTGAACACCGGGGAGCTGTTTTTT. Its translation is CAIRASGGLNTGELFF.

V gene TRBV6-5 combines with J gene TRBJ2-7; TRBD1 agrees at 7 bases. The germline CDR1 and CDR2 sequences are MNHEY and SVGAGI. CDR3 length equals 14 residues. Trimming at V came to 6 bases and at J to 5 bases, leaving 10 bases not matched to a gene. The CDR3 nucleotides read TGTGCCAGCAGCCAACAGGGGTATGTCGACGAGCAGTACTTC. It specifies CASSQQGYVDEQYF.

The rearrangement uses TRBV4-3 and TRBJ2-5; TRBD1 is a possible D gene (6 bases). The CDR3 consists of 13 residues. Trimming removed 3 bases from V and 5 bases from J, with 10 bases in between. CDR1 LGHNA and CDR2 YSLEER come from the germline V gene. The CDR3 bases are TGCGCCAGCAGCCAGCAACAGGGTGAGACCCAGTACTTC. Encoded protein: CASSQQQGETQYF.

This clone appeared once. This sequence joins TRBV19 and TRBJ1-2; D unclear. Per the germline V gene, CDR1 is LNHDA and CDR2 is SQIVND (reference sequence). V was pared by 4 bases and J by 2 bases, with 11 bases between. The CDR3 covers 14 residues. CDR3 in DNA: TGTGCCAGTAGTAGATCCGCCTCCAACTATGGCTACACCTTC. This sequence encodes CASSRSASNYGYTF. The whole variable domain, filled in from reference TRBV19 and TRBJ1-2, reads DGGITQSPKYLFRKEGQNVTLSCEQNLNHDAMYWYRQDPGQGLRLIYYSQIVNDFQKGDIAEGYSVSREKKESFPLTVTSAQKNPTAFYLCASSRSASNYGYTFGSGTRLTVV.

The J gene is TRBJ2-5, the V gene TRBV5-1, with D unresolved. The V end was cut by 3 bases, the J end by 0 bases, with 9 bases between. This CDR3 comprises 14 residues. CDR1 and CDR2 from the germline V gene are SGHRS and YFSETQ. The CDR3 nucleotides are TGCGCCAGCAGCTGGAACACAGACCAAGAGACCCAGTACTTC. This codes for CASSWNTDQETQYF.

This clone has more than one count but fewer than ten. CDR3 nucleotides: TGTGCCAGCAGCCCGCAGGGGGGTACGCAGTATTTT. Translated: CASSPQGGTQYF. This chain joins TRBV7-9 and TRBJ2-3, with TRBD1 as a possible D gene (7 bases). V lost 5 bases to trimming and J lost 8 bases, with 11 bases between them. Germline V gene sequence: CDR1 SEHNR, CDR2 FQNEAQ (reference sequence). The CDR3 runs to 12 residues.

This chain joins TRBV4-2 and TRBJ2-3; 13 bases match TRBD2. The germline V gene has CDR1 LGHNA and CDR2 YNFKEQ. This CDR3 region has 18 residues. The ends lost 3 bases at V and 2 bases at J; junction bases unmatched: 8. This chain's CDR3 is CASSHEAGTSGTTDTQYF. Written as DNA, the CDR3 is TGTGCCAGCAGCCACGAAGCCGGGACTAGCGGGACCACAGATACGCAGTATTTT.